These 32 T cell receptor beta chains were sequenced from one sample in a study of T cells in tuberculosis. TCRdb's table, derived via immunoSEQ multiplex PCR, lists solely in-frame clones and lacks some. The data hold about 58,000 clones, with over 75% observed a single time. Cells were sorted from thawed PBMC rested overnight and stained with GMM-loaded CD1B tetramer, viability dye and anti-CD3. The lipid loaded on the CD1B tetramers was C32 glucose monomycolate from Rhodococcus equi. Sequencing was performed on CD1b-GMM tetramer-negative cells sorted from PBMCs. The receptors were sampled from an adult woman with latent tuberculosis.

The CDR3 sequence: CASSSRGGNYGYTF. CDR3 nucleotides: TGTGCCAGCAGTTCCCGGGGAGGGAACTATGGCTACACCTTC. The chain carries TRBV6-5 and TRBJ1-2; no firm D call. The CDR3 spans 14 residues. Per the germline V gene, CDR1 is MNHEY and CDR2 is SVGAGI. Deletions cut 4 bases from V and 2 bases from J, with 11 bases between.

V and J are TRBV18 and TRBJ2-5; a possible D gene is TRBD1 (6 bases). Germline V lookup: CDR1 KGHSH, CDR2 LQKENI. The CDR3 extends over 16 amino acids. Trimming cost V 1 base and J 2 bases, with 14 bases left between them. The CDR3 here is CASSPRIGGIQETQYF. The CDR3 coding sequence is TGTGCCAGCTCACCACGGATAGGGGGTATTCAAGAGACCCAGTACTTC. The full variable domain, its missing parts supplied by reference TRBV18 and TRBJ2-5, is NAGVMQNPRHLVRRRGQEARLRCSPMKGHSHVYWYRQLPEEGLKFMVYLQKENIIDESGMPKERFSAEFPKEGPSILRIQQVVRGDSAAYFCASSPRIGGIQETQYFGPGTRLLVL.

The chain employs TRBV11-2 and TRBJ2-1, with 8 bases matching TRBD1. This CDR3 has 15 residues. Germline lookup yields CDR1 SGHAT and CDR2 FQNNGV. Losses at the gene ends were 5 bases for V and 2 bases for J; bases not matched to a gene: 5. CDR3 sequence reads: CASSPDRGTYNEQFF. The CDR3 bases are TGTGCCAGCAGCCCAGACAGGGGAACCTACAATGAGCAGTTCTTC. The full variable domain, rest sourced from reference TRBV11-2 and TRBJ2-1, is EAGVAQSPRYKIIEKRQSVAFWCNPISGHATLYWYQQILGQGPKLLIQFQNNGVVDDSQLPKDRFSAERLKGVDSTLKIQPAKLEDSAVYLCASSPDRGTYNEQFFGPGTRLTVL.

This clone was counted only a few times. This sequence joins TRBV19 and TRBJ1-5, with no clear D. The CDR3 loop spans 13 amino acids. V lost 3 bases and J 2 bases, leaving 5 bases between the germline ends. Germline CDR1 reads LNHDA; CDR2 reads SQIVND (reference sequence). CDR3 DNA: TGTGCCAGTAGTATCCCCGGCAATCAGCCCCAGCATTTT. Amino acid sequence: CASSIPGNQPQHF.

The J gene is TRBJ2-7, the V gene TRBV18; the D gene is possibly TRBD1 (6 bases). Trimming removed 5 bases at V and 2 bases at J, with 16 bases between. This CDR3 is 15 amino acids long. Germline assignment: CDR1 KGHSH and CDR2 LQKENI. The chain's CDR3 is CASSDYRDLTYEQYF. As DNA, the CDR3 is TGTGCCAGCTCAGACTACAGGGACCTGACCTACGAGCAGTACTTC.

The rearrangement uses TRBV18 and TRBJ1-2; weak D call: TRBD1 (5 bases). The CDR3 runs to 14 residues. V was cut by 5 bases and J by 6 bases, with 16 bases left in between. Germline V gives CDR1 KGHSH, CDR2 LQKENI. The CDR3 loop reads CASSGISGIHGYTF. For the CDR3, the DNA is TGTGCCAGCTCAGGGATTTCAGGGATCCATGGCTACACCTTC.

This chain links TRBV18 with TRBJ2-5, with D perhaps TRBD1 (5 bases). The V gene's germline CDR1 is KGHSH and CDR2 LQKENI. Trimming removed 1 base at V and 5 bases at J, with 11 bases between. CDR3 length: 14 residues. As DNA, the CDR3 is TGTGCCAGCTCACCACGGGGCCCAGGGGAGACCCAGTACTTC. Its protein product is CASSPRGPGETQYF.

The chain uses TRBV7-8 and TRBJ2-1; tentatively, D is TRBD1 (6 bases). The CDR3 loop spans 15 amino acids. CDR1 is SGHVS and CDR2 is FQNEAQ in the germline V gene. Trimming shortened V by 0 bases and J by 5 bases, and 11 bases separated the two germline ends. As DNA, the CDR3 is TGTGCCAGCAGCTTAGCGTTAGGACAGAACAATGAGCAGTTCTTC. Protein product: CASSLALGQNNEQFF.

The chain uses TRBV7-2 and TRBJ1-2; no reliable D call. Trimming took off 1 base at V and 4 bases at J, with 16 bases between the two ends. Germline loops: CDR1 SGHTA, CDR2 FQGNSA. CDR3 size: 16 residues. This chain's CDR3 is CASSLELSGSPYGYTF. CDR3 nucleotide sequence: TGTGCCAGCAGCTTAGAGCTCAGCGGCAGTCCCTATGGCTACACCTTC.

The rearrangement joins TRBV2 to TRBJ2-7, with 12 bases lining up with TRBD2. This CDR3 spans 16 amino acids. Germline trimming cut 4 bases from V and 4 bases from J; bases unmatched to any gene: 8. Germline CDR1 is SNHLY and CDR2 is FYNNEI. The CDR3 region is CASSGGLAGTGYEQYF. CDR3 nucleotides: TGTGCCAGCAGTGGAGGACTAGCGGGGACAGGTTACGAGCAGTACTTC.

This clone was counted only a few times. This chain uses TRBV4-2 with TRBJ1-3, with a weak D call TRBD1 (6 bases). Trimming pared 1 base from V and 0 bases from J, leaving 13 bases between. The CDR3 spans 17 residues. CDR1 and CDR2 from the germline V gene are LGHNA and YNFKEQ. The CDR3 loop is CASSQGAGAYSGNTIYF. The DNA for the CDR3 is TGTGCCAGCAGCCAAGGTGCAGGGGCGTACTCTGGAAACACCATATATTTT.

The rearrangement joins TRBV19 to TRBJ1-2; TRBD1 matches 7 bases. Germline V gene lookup returns CDR1 LNHDA and CDR2 SQIVND (reference sequence). Trimming at V came to 5 bases and at J to 2 bases, leaving 5 bases not matched to a gene. There are 14 residues in the CDR3. Here the CDR3 DNA reads TGTGCCAGTAGTTTCCAACAGGGGAACTATGGCTACACCTTC. It is translated as CASSFQQGNYGYTF.

The gene calls are TRBV19 and TRBJ2-2; D is ambiguous. The CDR3 sequence is 15 residues long. V was pared by 1 base and J by 3 bases, with 9 bases between. CDR1 is LNHDA and CDR2 is SQIVND in the germline V gene (reference sequence). CDR3: CASSIASSYTGELFF. CDR3 in DNA: TGTGCCAGTAGTATAGCCTCCTCCTACACCGGGGAGCTGTTTTTT.

The V gene is TRBV28, the J gene TRBJ2-7, with 12 bases aligning to TRBD2. V was clipped by 4 bases and J by 5 bases; unmatched bases: 15. The germline gives CDR1 MDHEN, CDR2 SYDVKM. This CDR3 is built from 18 residues. The CDR3 coding sequence is TGTGCCAGCAGTTCCCCTAGCGGGAGGGCCTCTCGGGTCAACGAGCAGTACTTC. This sequence encodes CASSSPSGRASRVNEQYF. Variable domain in full (rest from reference TRBV28 and TRBJ2-7): DVKVTQSSRYLVKRTGEKVFLECVQDMDHENMFWYRQDPGLGLRLIYFSYDVKMKEKGDIPEGYSVSREKKERFSLILESASTNQTSMYLCASSSPSGRASRVNEQYFGPGTRLTVT.

The rearrangement uses TRBV28 and TRBJ2-1, with 10 bases identical to TRBD2. CDR3 size: 16 residues. V shed 6 bases and J 4 bases; nucleotides not matched to a gene: 9. Germline V gene data show CDR1 as MDHEN and CDR2 as SYDVKM. Here the CDR3 DNA reads TGTGCCAGCAGCCTAAGCGGGGGGGCCCCTTACAATGAGCAGTTCTTC. Amino acid sequence: CASSLSGGAPYNEQFF.

The sample holds one count of this clone. V and J are TRBV28 and TRBJ1-2, with D unclear. Germline V gene data show CDR1 as MDHEN and CDR2 as SYDVKM. Trimming left V 5 bases short and J 2 bases short, with 9 bases between. The CDR3 covers 13 residues. CDR3 loop: CASSEQTNYGYTF. In nucleotides, the CDR3 is TGTGCCAGCAGTGAACAGACGAACTATGGCTACACCTTC.

The chain carries TRBV19 and TRBJ2-1; the match to TRBD2 covers 12 bases. CDR3 length: 15 residues. With 5 bases clipped from V and 5 bases from J, the junction kept 4 bases outside the gene matches. CDR1 and CDR2 (germline): LNHDA, SQIVND (reference sequence). DNA of the CDR3: TGTGCCAGTAGTCCACGACTAGCGGGAGACAATGAGCAGTTCTTC. This encodes CASSPRLAGDNEQFF.

V is TRBV18 and J is TRBJ2-3, with TRBD1 matching 7 bases. The CDR3 sequence is 14 residues long. The V gene's germline CDR1 is KGHSH and CDR2 LQKENI. J was trimmed by 1 base and V by 5 bases; bases with no gene match: 3. The CDR3 sequence is CASSRTGGTDTQYF. The CDR3 region has the DNA TGTGCCAGCTCAAGAACAGGGGGCACAGATACGCAGTATTTT.

The chain carries TRBV2 and TRBJ2-5; D may be TRBD2 (5 bases). The germline gives CDR1 SNHLY, CDR2 FYNNEI. This CDR3 is 14 amino acids long. With 4 bases removed from V and 5 bases from J, the gap between germline ends came to 14 bases. The CDR3 DNA reads as TGTGCCAGCAGTGGTCTAGCTCGGGGTGAGACCCAGTACTTC. This encodes CASSGLARGETQYF.

The J gene is TRBJ2-1, the V gene TRBV4-3, with TRBD2 identical over 10 bases. The length of the CDR3 is 16 residues. Germline values: CDR1 LGHNA, CDR2 YSLEER. Losses at the gene ends were 4 bases for V and 4 bases for J; bases not matched to a gene: 7. The CDR3 protein is CASSRIGLADYNEQFF. In nucleotides, the CDR3 is TGCGCCAGCAGCCGGATCGGACTAGCGGATTACAATGAGCAGTTCTTC.

The CDR3 reads CASSYAGGSYGYTF. CDR3 in DNA: TGTGCCAGCAGTTACGCGGGGGGTAGCTATGGCTACACCTTC. This rearrangement joins TRBV6-5 to TRBJ1-2, with D tentatively TRBD1 (5 bases). The CDR3 totals 14 residues. Germline V gene sequence: CDR1 MNHEY, CDR2 SVGAGI. The V gene lost 2 bases and the J gene lost 4 bases, with 11 bases spanning the gap.

The chain recombines TRBV19 with TRBJ2-1; 10 bases map to TRBD2. The CDR3 is made up of 14 amino acids. The V segment lost 7 bases and the J segment 8 bases; nucleotides outside the gene matches: 8. Germline V lookup: CDR1 LNHDA, CDR2 SQIVND (reference sequence). The CDR3 spells CASKLAGGPHEQFF. The DNA of the CDR3 is TGTGCCAGTAAATTAGCGGGAGGTCCGCATGAGCAGTTCTTC.

The genes are TRBV2 and TRBJ1-1, with a weak D call TRBD1 (5 bases). Per germline, CDR1 SNHLY and CDR2 FYNNEI. Trimming left V 8 bases short and J 3 bases short, with 13 bases between. The CDR3 loop spans 13 amino acids. The CDR3 spells CASCRAPYTEAFF. The CDR3 bases are TGTGCCAGCTGCAGGGCGCCCTACACTGAAGCTTTCTTT.

V is TRBV9 and J is TRBJ2-7, with 9 bases fitting TRBD2. CDR3 size: 17 residues. The junction had 11 bases not matched to a gene; V was cut back by 4 bases and J by 0 bases. CDR1 SGDLS and CDR2 YYNGEE come from the germline V gene. The CDR3 DNA sequence: TGTGCCAGCAGCCCCAGGGGTAGCGGGAGCCTCTCCTACGAGCAGTACTTC. Its translation is CASSPRGSGSLSYEQYF.

The chain's CDR3 is CASSGTGLAGAEQYF. CDR3 DNA: TGCGCCAGCAGCGGGACCGGACTAGCGGGAGCCGAGCAGTACTTC. This chain uses TRBV5-1 with TRBJ2-7; 13 nucleotides align to TRBD2. The length of the CDR3 is 15 residues. With V trimmed by 4 bases and J by 6 bases, 7 bases remained unmatched. Germline values: CDR1 SGHRS, CDR2 YFSETQ.

The chain couples TRBV6-5 to TRBJ1-1; tentative D call: TRBD1 (5 bases). V gave up 6 bases and J gave up 8 bases, with 16 bases separating them. Germline CDR1 reads MNHEY; CDR2 reads SVGAGI. CDR3 length: 13 residues. CDR3 nucleotide sequence: TGTGCCAGCAGCTTAATCCACAGGTCGGAAGCTTTCTTT. This translates into CASSLIHRSEAFF.

The genes are TRBV18 and TRBJ1-6, with 10 bases fitting TRBD1. The J segment lost 8 bases and the V segment lost 5 bases, leaving 6 bases of the junction unmatched. Germline V gives CDR1 KGHSH, CDR2 LQKENI. The CDR3 runs to 15 residues. Written as DNA, the CDR3 is TGTGCCAGCTCAGACCAGGGACAGGGGCATTCACCCCTCCACTTT. It is translated as CASSDQGQGHSPLHF. The full variable domain, in which reference TRBV18 and TRBJ1-6 provide the parts outside the CDR3, is NAGVMQNPRHLVRRRGQEARLRCSPMKGHSHVYWYRQLPEEGLKFMVYLQKENIIDESGMPKERFSAEFPKEGPSILRIQQVVRGDSAAYFCASSDQGQGHSPLHFGNGTRLTVT.

V usage is TRBV7-8 and J usage is TRBJ2-7; weak D call: TRBD2 (6 bases). This CDR3 is 15 amino acids long. The germline V and J ends were trimmed by 7 bases and 4 bases, with 20 bases remaining between them. CDR1 is SGHVS and CDR2 is FQNEAQ in the germline V gene. In nucleotides, the CDR3 is TGTGCCAGCACCCCCGGGAGACTGGCTGGGTACGAGCAGTACTTC. It is translated as CASTPGRLAGYEQYF.

The V call is TRBV18, the J call TRBJ1-1, with D possibly being TRBD1 (5 bases). The V and J ends lost 4 bases and 1 base respectively, with 13 bases between them. The CDR3 consists of 15 residues. Germline V gene lookup returns CDR1 KGHSH and CDR2 LQKENI. The DNA for the CDR3 is TGTGCCAGCTCACGTGGACATTTGCCGAACACTGAAGCTTTCTTT. This sequence encodes CASSRGHLPNTEAFF.

DNA of the CDR3: TGTGCCAGCAGTTTAAGGGCCGGGACTAGCATCTCCTACGAGCAGTACTTC. It translates to CASSLRAGTSISYEQYF. J is TRBJ2-7 and V is TRBV28, with TRBD2 identical over 9 bases. The germline gives CDR1 MDHEN, CDR2 SYDVKM. There are 17 residues in the CDR3. The V segment lost 2 bases and the J segment 0 bases; nucleotides outside the gene matches: 8.

In regard to this clone: No DNA is shown, since the ends of the CDR3 on it are uncertain; the CDR3 is the one TCRdb lists. V and J are TRBV5-1 and TRBJ2-1; the D segment call TRBD2 is taken from the table without a DNA check. The CDR3 extends over 16 residues, inclusive of both ends. From germline, CDR1 is SGHRS and CDR2 YFSETQ. CDR3: CASSVRFGGRGGEQFF.

V gene TRBV7-3 combines with J gene TRBJ2-3; 7 bases agree with TRBD2. Germline values: CDR1 SGHTA, CDR2 FQGTGA. Losses at the gene ends were 2 bases for V and 0 bases for J; bases not matched to a gene: 2. The CDR3 covers 15 residues. DNA for the CDR3: TGTGCCAGCAGCTTACGGGGGGATAGCACAGATACGCAGTATTTT. It codes for CASSLRGDSTDTQYF.